Listed below are T cell receptor beta chains from one sample, sequenced in a study of blood T cell repertoires in COVID-19. The assay was immunoSEQ multiplex PCR, and TCRdb's table has in-frame clones only and misses some. The repertoire holds 70,000 to 90,000 clones, around 78% seen once, with approximately 10% in the top ten. Specimen: peripheral blood. The receptors come from a human donor in a cohort sampled during active COVID-19. The CDR3 runs from the conserved cysteine through the conserved F or W. A D gene is named only where the DNA matches it firmly.

>-|TRBJ1-5|TRBV7-2
TGTGCCAGCAGCCGTCGGGTTGGCAGGGGTGGCAATCAGCCCCAGCATTTT
CASSRRVGRGGNQPQHF
>-|TRBJ1-4|TRBV6-6
TGTGCCAGCAGTTCTAGCCAGGCGGCAAAACTGTTTTTT
CASSSSQAAKLFF
>-|TRBJ2-7|TRBV6-1
TGTGCCAGCAGTGAAGGGGCAGGGGGGATCCTAATACGAGGGCAGTACTTC
CASSEGAGGILIRGQYF
>-|TRBJ2-2|TRBV19
TGTGCCAGTAGTTCACAAAGGGGCACCGGGGAGCTGTTTTTT
CASSSQRGTGELFF
>TRBD2|TRBJ2-3|TRBV30
TGTGCCTGGAGTCAGTCCGGGAGGCCCCGTACGCAGTATTTT
CAWSQSGRPRTQYF
>-|TRBJ2-7|TRBV7-8
TGTGCCAGCAGCTTAGAAGTTGCGACCAACGGGGACGAGCAGTACTTC
CASSLEVATNGDEQYF
>-|TRBJ2-3|TRBV4-3
TGCGCCAGCAGCCAAGAAGTCAGGAGGTTGACTAGTGCAGATACGCAGTATTTT
CASSQEVRRLTSADTQYF
>-|TRBJ1-6|TRBV6-6
TGTGCCAGCAGTTACGAGGGGGAATCACCCCTCCACTTT
CASSYEGESPLHF
>TRBD1|TRBJ1-5|TRBV19
TGTGCCAGTAGTAAGCAGGGGGCTGGCAATCAGCCCCAGCATTTT
CASSKQGAGNQPQHF
>-|TRBJ1-1|TRBV6-6
TGTGCCAGTACGGGTAACACTGAAGCTTTCTTT
CASTGNTEAFF